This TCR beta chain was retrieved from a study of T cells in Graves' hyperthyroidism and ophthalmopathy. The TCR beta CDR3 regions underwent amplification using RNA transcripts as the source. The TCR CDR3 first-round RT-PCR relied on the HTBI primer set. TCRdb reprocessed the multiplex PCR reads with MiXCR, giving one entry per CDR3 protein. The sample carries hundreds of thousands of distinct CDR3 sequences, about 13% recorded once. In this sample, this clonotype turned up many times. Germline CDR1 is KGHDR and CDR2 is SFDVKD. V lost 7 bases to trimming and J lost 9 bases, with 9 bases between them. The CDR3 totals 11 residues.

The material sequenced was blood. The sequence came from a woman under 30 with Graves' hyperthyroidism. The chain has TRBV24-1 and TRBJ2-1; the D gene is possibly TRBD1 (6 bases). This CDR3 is CATRTGSEQFF. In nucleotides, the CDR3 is TGTGCCACCAGAACAGGGAGTGAGCAGTTCTTC.